This TCR beta chain is drawn from a study of blood T cells in healthy people across ages. Combining a sample-barcoded 5' primer with a J-beta primer mix, a second PCR ran for roughly 6 to 12 cycles. TCRdb passed the 5' RACE reads through MiXCR, listing each CDR3 protein once. The profile shows over 1,500,000 distinct CDR3 sequences, about 50% of them singletons. The sample holds a few counts of this clonotype. Its antigen is unidentified. Trimming removed 2 bases from V and 7 bases from J, with 22 bases in between. The CDR3 covers 17 residues. The germline V gene encodes CDR1 SGHDT and CDR2 YYEEEE. Study findings and constraints: The authors considered diversity estimates from one million T cells to be underestimates.

The sample providers were healthy Caucasian people from Russia, aged about 6 to 90. PBMCs were isolated at a quantity of at least 6.5 million per sample. This chain links TRBV5-6 with TRBJ2-4; D possibly corresponds to TRBD2 (5 bases). The sample was blood. The clonotype originates from a woman aged 40 to 55 in good health. Written as DNA, the CDR3 is TGTGCCAGCAGCTTTTTCCGTTTCGCGGGCCGGAGGAACATTCAGTACTTC. It yields the protein CASSFFRFAGRRNIQYF.